A selection of T cell receptor beta chains follows, all from one sample in a study of T cells expressing NK-cell markers. Following a re-call of the 5' RACE reads, TCRdb has one entry per CDR3 protein and lacks DNA. The specimen's table records about 260,000 distinct CDR3 sequences. Sequences were obtained from blood T cells: a sorted CD56 or NKG2C T cell subset, CD4+ or CD8+ T cells, or bulk PBMC T cells (not recorded which). These receptors were collected from a woman aged 18 to 75 in good health. Each CDR3 is given with its conserved first and last residue.

v_gene	j_gene	CDR3aa
TRBV5-1	TRBJ2-1	CASSWATYNEQFF
TRBV5-1	TRBJ2-1	CASSLRAGGFSYNEQFF
TRBV5-1	TRBJ2-5	CASSLVVFQETQYF
TRBV5-1	TRBJ2-1	CASSLVASSYNEQFF
TRBV6-1	TRBJ1-2	CASSELRGFAGYTF
TRBV12-3/TRBV12-4	TRBJ2-7	CASSFGGSYEQYF
TRBV6-1	TRBJ2-4	CASRRTRKDIQYF
TRBV4-3	TRBJ1-2	CASSQDNQGVAGYTF
TRBV5-4	TRBJ2-2	CASSYSGAGTGELFF
TRBV12-3/TRBV12-4	TRBJ1-1	CASNSQVNTEAFF
TRBV3-1	TRBJ1-5	CASSQAPAKPQHF
TRBV3-1	TRBJ2-1	CASSQDPGSREQFF
TRBV12-3/TRBV12-4	TRBJ2-5	CASSLSPRIARWTQYF
TRBV7-6	TRBJ2-1	CASSLIGSGNYNEQFF
TRBV29-1	TRBJ1-2	CSVEPWGGTGYTF
TRBV12-3/TRBV12-4	TRBJ2-4	CASSHRNIQYF
TRBV10-3	TRBJ1-1	CAITPTGSTEAFF
TRBV5-1	TRBJ1-1	CASSQDTVNTEAFF
TRBV9	TRBJ2-7	CASSVAPDSMYEQYF
TRBV10-3	TRBJ2-3	CAISSQGGTDTQYF
TRBV29-1	TRBJ2-7	CSVALGAAYEQYF
TRBV9	TRBJ2-2	CASSPWAHTGELFF
TRBV18	TRBJ2-2	CASSPQNTGELFF
TRBV29-1	TRBJ2-5	CSVAGTGGRETQYF
TRBV5-1	TRBJ2-1	CASSWRVGQSSYNEQFF
TRBV12-3/TRBV12-4	TRBJ2-1	CASSLSSLNEQFF
TRBV28	TRBJ2-7	CASSLPGGSYEQYF
TRBV12-3/TRBV12-4	TRBJ1-5	CASSPTGTGGNQPQHF
TRBV4-3	TRBJ2-1	CASSQGPEMHEQFF
TRBV20-1	TRBJ2-3	CSARDPEDQGDTQYF
TRBV18	TRBJ2-1	CASSPLDLRAEQFF
TRBV9	TRBJ1-3	CASTKDRTVIHTIYF
TRBV11-2	TRBJ2-1	CASSFLSVDEQFF
TRBV6-1	TRBJ1-2	CASSETPTANYGYTF
TRBV2	TRBJ2-1	CASSRDRVSYNEQFF
TRBV10-3	TRBJ1-5	CAISEEPYNQPQHF
TRBV29-1	TRBJ2-2	CSATQGLSTGELFF
TRBV5-1	TRBJ2-5	CASSLADRGSQETQYF
TRBV27	TRBJ2-5	CASKGQGKETQYF
TRBV7-8	TRBJ2-3	CASSLLPRAGFTDTQYF
TRBV11-2	TRBJ2-1	CASSFPRGRVMNEQFF
TRBV5-3	TRBJ1-5	CARSLPPLGEPQHF
TRBV27	TRBJ1-1	CASSTTWGTEAFF
TRBV11-2	TRBJ1-1	CASSSPNRFDTEAFF
TRBV5-1	TRBJ1-1	CASSPWRGKVNTEAFF
TRBV9	TRBJ2-3	CASSVDSTTDTQYF
TRBV6-5	TRBJ1-1	CASSYGHGITEAFF
TRBV4-3	TRBJ1-6	CASSQDVSYNSPLHF
TRBV18	TRBJ2-7	CASSPQQTYEQYF
TRBV7-3	TRBJ2-1	CASRKSGGAGYEQFF
TRBV20-1	TRBJ1-6	CSARYGTPGSSYNSPLHF
TRBV3-1	TRBJ2-1	CASSQSGSWVNEQFF
TRBV5-1	TRBJ2-7	CASSFTTGTGINEQYF
TRBV4-3	TRBJ1-2	CASSQFDQGPYGYTF
TRBV20-1	TRBJ1-5	CSASLRNSNQPQHF
TRBV15	TRBJ2-3	CATSSRDPGSDTQYF
TRBV4-2	TRBJ2-1	CASSQGGLAVYNEQFF
TRBV20-1	TRBJ2-7	CSARGWREYPYEQYF
TRBV6-1	TRBJ1-4	CASNSVQPATNEKLFF
TRBV11-2	TRBJ1-3	CASSRWGLSGNTIYF